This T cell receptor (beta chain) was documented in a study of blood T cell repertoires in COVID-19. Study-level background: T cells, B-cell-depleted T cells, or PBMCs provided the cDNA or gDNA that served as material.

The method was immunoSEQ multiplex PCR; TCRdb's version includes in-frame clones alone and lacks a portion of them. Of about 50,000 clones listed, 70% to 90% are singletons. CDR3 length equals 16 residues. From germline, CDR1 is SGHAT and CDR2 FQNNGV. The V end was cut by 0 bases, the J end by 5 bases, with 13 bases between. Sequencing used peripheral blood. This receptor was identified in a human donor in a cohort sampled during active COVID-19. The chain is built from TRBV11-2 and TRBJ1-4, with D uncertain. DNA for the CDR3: TGTGCCAGCAGCTTAGATCGGGCAGGAGGGAATGAAAAACTGTTTTTT. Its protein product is CASSLDRAGGNEKLFF. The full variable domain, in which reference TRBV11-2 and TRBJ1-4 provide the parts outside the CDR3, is EAGVAQSPRYKIIEKRQSVAFWCNPISGHATLYWYQQILGQGPKLLIQFQNNGVVDDSQLPKDRFSAERLKGVDSTLKIQPAKLEDSAVYLCASSLDRAGGNEKLFFGSGTQLSVL.